Listed here is a single TCR beta chain. Reverse transcription of roughly 0.45 to 1 ug RNA used random hexamers. TCR beta CDR3 was amplified by immunoSEQ covering 54 Vbeta and 13 Jbeta. TCRdb re-called the immunoSEQ multiplex PCR reads with MiXCR, one entry per CDR3 protein. The sample includes some 150,000 distinct CDR3 sequences, approximately 95% of them seen just once. The data stem from a study of CD8 T cells in Susac syndrome. The wider study: Treatment at blood withdrawal was none, corticosteroids, or intravenous immunoglobulin alone in Susac syndrome patients.

This CDR3 comprises 13 residues. The V gene's germline CDR1 is SGHRS and CDR2 YFSETQ. With 4 bases clipped from V and 4 bases from J, the junction kept 2 bases outside the gene matches. Specimen: CD4+ T cells from PBMCs. The clonotype originates from a human donor with Susac syndrome. The chain employs TRBV5-1 and TRBJ2-5; the match to TRBD1 covers 9 bases. The CDR3 here is CASSRDRAETQYF. The CDR3, as DNA: TGCGCCAGCAGCAGGGACAGGGCAGAGACCCAGTACTTC.